Listed below are T cell receptor beta chains from one sample, sequenced in a study of shared clonotypes between healthy human individuals. Assay: immunoSEQ multiplex PCR; the TCRdb copy retains only in-frame clones and omits some. The profile covers about 380,000 clones, with around 96% appearing a single time and around 0.32% taken by the ten largest. The source material was memory CD8+ T cells sorted from blood. Every receptor here comes from a young man in good health. CDR3s include the opening cysteine and the closing phenylalanine or tryptophan. Fields, in order: V gene, clone size, J gene, CDR3 protein. Not every row has a clone size; where given, it reads once, few, many or a size class.

V gene: TRBV7-2; clone size: NA; J gene: TRBJ2-5; CDR3 protein: CASSLRGTQYF
V gene: TRBV29-1; clone size: NA; J gene: TRBJ2-3; CDR3 protein: CSVGLGQGTDTQYF
V gene: TRBV4-2; clone size: NA; J gene: TRBJ2-1; CDR3 protein: CASSQVSGMVYNEQFF
V gene: TRBV28; clone size: NA; J gene: TRBJ2-3; CDR3 protein: CASTGPGLPRDTQYF
V gene: TRBV11-2; clone size: NA; J gene: TRBJ1-2; CDR3 protein: CASSPESTGGYTF
V gene: TRBV14; clone size: NA; J gene: TRBJ2-5; CDR3 protein: CASSLSWETQYF
V gene: TRBV5-1; clone size: NA; J gene: TRBJ2-3; CDR3 protein: CASSLAGGLTDTQYF
V gene: TRBV7-9; clone size: NA; J gene: TRBJ2-1; CDR3 protein: CASSPQQRLTTYNEQFF
V gene: TRBV25-1; clone size: NA; J gene: TRBJ2-2; CDR3 protein: CASKTSGSTGELFF
V gene: TRBV28; clone size: NA; J gene: TRBJ2-3; CDR3 protein: CASTSSGSTDTQYF
V gene: TRBV19; clone size: NA; J gene: TRBJ1-5; CDR3 protein: CASSIRGSYYQPQHF
V gene: TRBV19; clone size: NA; J gene: TRBJ2-1; CDR3 protein: CASIPPQRESEQFF
V gene: TRBV19; clone size: NA; J gene: TRBJ1-1; CDR3 protein: CASSIDRDTEAFF
V gene: TRBV10-2; clone size: once; J gene: TRBJ1-2; CDR3 protein: CASSPTGQGAILNYGYTF
V gene: TRBV4-2; clone size: NA; J gene: TRBJ2-3; CDR3 protein: CASSQVLAGEFTDTQYF
V gene: TRBV7-3; clone size: NA; J gene: TRBJ1-1; CDR3 protein: CASSLGSDTEAFF
V gene: TRBV5-8; clone size: NA; J gene: TRBJ1-5; CDR3 protein: CASSGGLRQPQHF
V gene: TRBV10-3; clone size: NA; J gene: TRBJ2-5; CDR3 protein: CAITSGREETQYF
V gene: TRBV4-2; clone size: NA; J gene: TRBJ2-3; CDR3 protein: CASSRGTGVIDTQYF
V gene: TRBV5-4; clone size: few; J gene: TRBJ2-7; CDR3 protein: CASSLDTYEQYF
V gene: TRBV28; clone size: NA; J gene: TRBJ2-7; CDR3 protein: CASIPPGGTGTYEQYF